This T cell receptor beta chain was identified during a study of cytomegalovirus exposure and HLA in healthy donors. The trim removed 3 bases at V and 4 bases at J, leaving 4 bases unmatched. The CDR3 runs to 16 residues. CDR1 is MNHEY, CDR2 SVGAGI, per germline. Only a few counts were recorded for this clone. 13 Jbeta primers and 60 Vbeta primers were used for the PCR. TCRdb's copy holds only in-frame clones and misses some; the assay was immunoSEQ multiplex PCR. In the table there are 130,000 or so clones, around 77% of which are singletons. The sequenced material came from PBMCs. The sequence derives from a man aged 30-40 years in good health and CMV-seronegative. The V call is TRBV6-5, the J call TRBJ2-1, with TRBD2 matching 12 bases. CDR3 sequence reads: CASSYETSGSYNEQFF. The DNA for the CDR3 is TGTGCCAGCAGTTATGAGACTAGCGGGAGTTACAATGAGCAGTTCTTC.